This T cell receptor (beta chain) was found in a study of T cells in Graves' hyperthyroidism and ophthalmopathy. Study as a whole: Staff took peripheral blood when the initial diagnosis was made, before any treatment began. Overall study findings and caveats: Ophthalmopathy was predicted by the model a median of approximately 6 months ahead of onset. Also found in blood were most expanded thyroid clonotypes above 0.001.

Amplified regions were TCR beta CDR3 sequences from RNA transcripts. TCR CDR3 underwent first-round RT-PCR with the HTBI primer set. MiXCR, run by TCRdb on the multiplex PCR reads, gives a single entry per CDR3 protein. The table shows approximately 530,000 distinct CDR3 sequences, with roughly 21% occurring only once. Germline V gene sequence: CDR1 MGHRA, CDR2 YSYEKL. The CDR3 is 16 residues long. Of note for this clonotype: Its antigen is not identified. One junction end does not reproduce the germline sequence, and a read error may be involved.

A NOSPECS grade of at least 4, a Clinical Activity Score of at least 3 and duration under 3 months were recorded in ophthalmopathy patients. Material for sequencing was blood. This receptor was obtained from a man aged 40-50 years with Graves' ophthalmopathy. The chain links TRBV4-1 to TRBJ2-1; weak D call: TRBD2 (6 bases). The CDR3, as DNA: TGCGCCAGCAGCCAAGACCTAGCGTCCTCCTGCAATGAGCAGTTCTTC. This gives the protein CASSQDLASSCNEQFF.